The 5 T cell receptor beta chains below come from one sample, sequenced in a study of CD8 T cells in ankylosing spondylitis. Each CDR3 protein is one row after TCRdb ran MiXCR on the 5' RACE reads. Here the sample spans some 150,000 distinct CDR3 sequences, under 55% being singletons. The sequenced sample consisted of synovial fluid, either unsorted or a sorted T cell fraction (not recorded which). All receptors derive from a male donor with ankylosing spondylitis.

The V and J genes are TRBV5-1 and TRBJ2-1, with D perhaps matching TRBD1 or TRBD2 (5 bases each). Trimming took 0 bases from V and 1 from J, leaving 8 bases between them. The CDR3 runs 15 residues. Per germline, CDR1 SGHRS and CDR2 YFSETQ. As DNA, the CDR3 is TGCGCCAGCAGCTTGGAAGAGGGGTCCTACAATGAGCAGTTCTTC. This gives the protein CASSLEEGSYNEQFF.

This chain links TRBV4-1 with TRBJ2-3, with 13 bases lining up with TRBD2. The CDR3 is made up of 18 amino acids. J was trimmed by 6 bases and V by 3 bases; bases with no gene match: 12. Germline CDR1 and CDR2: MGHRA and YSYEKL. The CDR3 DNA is TGCGCCAGCAGCCAGGGAGTACTAGCGGGAGGGCCGGGTGATACGCAGTATTTT. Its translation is CASSQGVLAGGPGDTQYF.

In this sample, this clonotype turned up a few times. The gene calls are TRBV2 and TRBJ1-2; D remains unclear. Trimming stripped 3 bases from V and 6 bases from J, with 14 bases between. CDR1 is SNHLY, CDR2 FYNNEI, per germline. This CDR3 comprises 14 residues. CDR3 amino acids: CASSDPSGGDGYTF. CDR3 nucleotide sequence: TGTGCCAGCAGTGACCCGTCAGGTGGGGATGGCTACACCTTC.

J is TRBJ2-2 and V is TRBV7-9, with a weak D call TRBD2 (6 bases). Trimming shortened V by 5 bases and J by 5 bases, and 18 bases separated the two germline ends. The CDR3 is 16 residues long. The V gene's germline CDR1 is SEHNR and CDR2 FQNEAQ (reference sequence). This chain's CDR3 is CASSGGDSPFTGELFF. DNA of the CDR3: TGTGCCAGCAGCGGTGGGGACTCCCCCTTTACCGGGGAGCTGTTTTTT.

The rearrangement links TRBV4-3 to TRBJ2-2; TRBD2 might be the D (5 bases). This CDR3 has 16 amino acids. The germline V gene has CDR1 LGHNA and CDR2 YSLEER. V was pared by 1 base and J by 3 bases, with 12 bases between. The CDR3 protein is CASSQVLLRDTGELFF. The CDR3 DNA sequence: TGCGCCAGCAGCCAAGTCCTATTGCGGGACACCGGGGAGCTGTTTTTT.